One and the same sample provided the 18 T cell receptor beta chains below, sequenced in a study of technical replicates of blood from several donors. Repertoires were generated with immunoSEQ multiplex PCR, while TCRdb's copy carries only in-frame clones and drops some. The sample yields about 83,000 clones, roughly 91% seen once. The sequenced sample was T cells isolated from PBMCs. The receptors were sampled from a human donor in good health.

V usage is TRBV28 and J usage is TRBJ1-5; possibly TRBD1 for D (5 bases). CDR1 and CDR2 from the germline V gene are MDHEN and SYDVKM. V shed 6 bases and J shed 0 bases, with 9 bases lying between them. CDR3 size: 14 residues. CDR3 region: CASRSGLSNQPQHF. In nucleotides, the CDR3 is TGTGCCAGCAGGTCAGGGCTTAGCAATCAGCCCCAGCATTTT.

Here the CDR3 reads CASRLTRQGAAEQYF. In DNA, the CDR3 is TGTGCCAGCAGACTTACCAGACAGGGTGCCGCCGAGCAGTACTTC. V and J are TRBV7-2 and TRBJ2-7; 7 bases are shared with TRBD1. This CDR3 has 15 amino acids. V trimming: 6 bases; J trimming: 6 bases; junction bases outside the gene matches: 14. Germline assignment: CDR1 SGHTA and CDR2 FQGNSA.

The genes are TRBV5-1 and TRBJ2-3; D uncertain. This CDR3 has 14 amino acids. The germline V gene has CDR1 SGHRS and CDR2 YFSETQ. V lost 4 bases and J lost 1, with 10 bases in between. The CDR3, as DNA: TGCGCCAGCAGCCCCCCGGTGCGCACAGATACGCAGTATTTT. Its protein product is CASSPPVRTDTQYF.

This chain connects TRBV30 to TRBJ2-7; D gene unclear. The CDR3 is 13 residues long. Between the trimmed V and J ends, which lost 5 bases and 2 bases, there was a span of 13 bases. Germline CDR1 GTSNPN, CDR2 SVGIG (reference sequence). The CDR3 DNA reads TGTGCCTGGGCCCCAGGTCGCCCCTACGAGCAGTACTTC. Residues: CAWAPGRPYEQYF.

The CDR3 sequence is CASSVLGTIGDEQYF. The CDR3 DNA reads TGTGCCAGCAGTGTACTCGGGACAATCGGGGACGAGCAGTACTTC. V usage is TRBV14 and J usage is TRBJ2-7; D may be TRBD1 (6 bases). This CDR3 contains 15 residues. Trimming removed 6 bases at V and 5 bases at J, with 20 bases between. Germline CDR1 and CDR2: SGHDN and FVKESK.

This clone was seen once. The V and J genes are TRBV19 and TRBJ1-2, with unresolved D. The CDR3 has 10 residues. CDR1 and CDR2 from the germline V gene are LNHDA and SQIVND (reference sequence). Trimming stripped 7 bases from V and 5 bases from J, with 5 bases between. CDR3: CASNGYGYTF. The CDR3 DNA sequence: TGTGCCAGTAACGGGTATGGCTACACCTTC.

V is TRBV5-1 and J is TRBJ1-1, with D uncertain. Germline-derived CDR1 and CDR2 are SGHRS and YFSETQ. There are 15 residues in the CDR3. V lost 7 bases, J lost 2 bases, and 18 bases lay in between. For the CDR3, the DNA is TGCGCCAGCCGAGATTGGAGGGAAAGTAACACTGAAGCTTTCTTT. Translating gives CASRDWRESNTEAFF.

The chain recombines TRBV27 with TRBJ2-3; D is possibly TRBD1 (5 bases). This CDR3 contains 12 residues. The germline CDR1 and CDR2 sequences are MNHEY and SMNVEV (reference sequence). V was shortened by 5 bases and J by 5 bases, with 8 bases between the two germline ends. The CDR3 loop reads CASSPGRDTQYF. The CDR3 nucleotides read TGTGCCAGCAGTCCAGGGCGAGATACGCAGTATTTT.

This clone was observed a handful of times. The chain combines TRBV4-2 with TRBJ1-3; D gene unclear. V lost 0 bases to trimming and J lost 3 bases, with 12 bases between them. This CDR3 is built from 16 residues. The germline V gene encodes CDR1 LGHNA and CDR2 YNFKEQ. The CDR3 DNA is TGTGCCAGCAGCCAAGAAAGCTCCTACCTTGGAAACACCATATATTTT. This encodes CASSQESSYLGNTIYF.

The rearrangement uses TRBV30 and TRBJ2-1; D might be TRBD2 (6 bases). The V and J ends lost 0 bases and 6 bases respectively, with 18 bases between them. Germline loops: CDR1 GTSNPN, CDR2 SVGIG (reference sequence). The CDR3 runs 16 residues. The CDR3: CAWSVSFAGPSNEQFF. Here the CDR3 DNA reads TGTGCCTGGAGTGTAAGTTTTGCGGGACCCTCCAATGAGCAGTTCTTC. Full variable domain (outside the CDR3, taken from reference TRBV30 and TRBJ2-1): SQTIHQWPATLVQPVGSPLSLECTVEGTSNPNLYWYRQAAGRGLQLLFYSVGIGQISSEVPQNLSASRPQDRQFILSSKKLLLSDSGFYLCAWSVSFAGPSNEQFFGPGTRLTVL.

The chain carries TRBV9 and TRBJ2-2; 9 bases line up with TRBD2. The CDR3 length is 16 residues. The germline V gene has CDR1 SGDLS and CDR2 YYNGEE. The V and J ends lost 1 base and 4 bases, in that order; junction bases with no gene match: 5. CDR3 DNA sequence: TGTGCCAGCAGCGTACAAGCGGGAGGACCCACCGGGGAGCTGTTTTTT. It is translated as CASSVQAGGPTGELFF. The variable domain in full, with the rest retrieved from reference TRBV9 and TRBJ2-2, is DSGVTQTPKHLITATGQRVTLRCSPRSGDLSVYWYQQSLDQGLQFLIQYYNGEERAKGNILERFSAQQFPDLHSELNLSSLELGDSALYFCASSVQAGGPTGELFFGEGSRLTVL.

The V and J genes are TRBV10-1 and TRBJ2-7; TRBD2 aligns across 12 bases. The V gene end was trimmed by 6 bases and the J gene end by 1 base; junction bases not matched to a gene: 10. This CDR3 has 17 residues. In germline, CDR1 is WNHNN, CDR2 SYGVQD (reference sequence). CDR3 in amino acids: CASSRTSGTQTSYEQYF. DNA for the CDR3: TGCGCCAGCAGCCGGACTAGCGGGACGCAAACTTCCTACGAGCAGTACTTC.

The chain joins TRBV10-3 to TRBJ1-2, with D uncertain. Trimming pared 7 bases from V and 3 bases from J, leaving 12 bases between. The CDR3 extends over 13 amino acids. Germline-derived CDR1 and CDR2 are ENHRY and SYGVKD. For the CDR3, the DNA is TGTGCCATCACCTCCATTCGGGACTATGGCTACACCTTC. Translating gives CAITSIRDYGYTF.

This chain links TRBV18 with TRBJ1-4; 9 bases match TRBD1. CDR3 size: 17 residues. V lost 6 bases, J lost 5 bases, and 13 bases stayed unmatched. The V gene's germline CDR1 is KGHSH and CDR2 LQKENI. CDR3 residues: CASSPELPGTGNEKLFF. CDR3 nucleotide sequence: TGTGCCAGCTCCCCTGAACTTCCCGGGACAGGGAATGAAAAACTGTTTTTT.

The chain combines TRBV11-1 with TRBJ2-7; 7 bases are a match to TRBD1. From germline, CDR1 is SGHAT and CDR2 FQDESV (reference sequence). The V segment lost 2 bases and the J segment 0 bases; nucleotides outside the gene matches: 4. The CDR3 has 15 residues. CDR3 nucleotides: TGTGCCAGCAGCTTATTCCGGGACAGCTCCTACGAGCAGTACTTC. It translates to CASSLFRDSSYEQYF.

This chain links TRBV25-1 with TRBJ2-7, with 11 bases fitting TRBD2. With 6 bases clipped from V and 4 bases from J, the junction kept 8 bases outside the gene matches. The V gene's germline CDR1 is MGHDK and CDR2 SYGVNS. This CDR3 comprises 15 residues. In DNA form, the CDR3 reads TGTGCCAGCAGCCACTCGGGACTAGCGGATTACGAGCAGTACTTC. Translation gives CASSHSGLADYEQYF.

This chain uses TRBV4-2 with TRBJ2-7; D uncertain. Germline V lookup: CDR1 LGHNA, CDR2 YNFKEQ. V was clipped by 1 base and J by 2 bases, with 6 bases between them. The CDR3 runs 13 residues. The CDR3 reads CASSQGSPYEQYF. In DNA form, the CDR3 reads TGTGCCAGCAGCCAAGGCAGTCCCTACGAGCAGTACTTC.

The chain carries TRBV2 and TRBJ2-6; 9 bases align to TRBD1. Germline V CDR1 and CDR2: SNHLY, FYNNEI. CDR3 size: 16 residues. V lost 6 bases to trimming and J lost 2 bases; unmatched junction nucleotides: 5. The CDR3 DNA reads TGTGCCAGCAGCCTACAGGGGGCTGCTGGGGCCAACGTCCTGACTTTC. The encoded protein is CASSLQGAAGANVLTF. Variable domain in full (rest from reference TRBV2 and TRBJ2-6): EPEVTQTPSHQVTQMGQEVILRCVPISNHLYFYWYRQILGQKVEFLVSFYNNEISEKSEIFDDQFSVERPDGSNFTLKIRSTKLEDSAMYFCASSLQGAAGANVLTFGAGSRLTVL.